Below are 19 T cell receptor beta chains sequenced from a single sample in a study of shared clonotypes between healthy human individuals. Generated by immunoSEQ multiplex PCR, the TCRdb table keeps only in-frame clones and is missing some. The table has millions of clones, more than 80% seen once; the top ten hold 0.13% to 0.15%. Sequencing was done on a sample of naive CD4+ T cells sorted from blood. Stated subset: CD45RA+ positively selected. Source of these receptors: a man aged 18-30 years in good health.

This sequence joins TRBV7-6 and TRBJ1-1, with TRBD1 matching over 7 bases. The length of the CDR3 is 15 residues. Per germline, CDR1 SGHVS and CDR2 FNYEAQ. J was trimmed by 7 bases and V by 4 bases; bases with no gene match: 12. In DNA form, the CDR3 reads TGTGCCAGCAGCTCACACATAGCGGGACAGCTTGAAGCTTTCTTT. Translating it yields CASSSHIAGQLEAFF.

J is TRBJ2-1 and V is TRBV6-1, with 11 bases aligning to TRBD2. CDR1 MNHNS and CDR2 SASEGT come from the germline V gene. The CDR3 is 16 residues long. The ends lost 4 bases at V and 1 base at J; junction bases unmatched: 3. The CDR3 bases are TGTGCCAGCAGTGGGGGACTAGCGGTTTCCTACAATGAGCAGTTCTTC. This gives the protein CASSGGLAVSYNEQFF.

CDR3 region: CASSYEWGSDEQYF. As DNA, the CDR3 is TGTGCCAGCAGTTACGAATGGGGGAGCGACGAGCAGTACTTC. This chain connects TRBV6-5 to TRBJ2-7; D is perhaps TRBD1 or TRBD2 (5 bases each). V was cut by 2 bases and J by 5 bases, with 13 bases left in between. Germline CDR1 and CDR2: MNHEY and SVGAGI. The CDR3 sequence is 14 residues long.

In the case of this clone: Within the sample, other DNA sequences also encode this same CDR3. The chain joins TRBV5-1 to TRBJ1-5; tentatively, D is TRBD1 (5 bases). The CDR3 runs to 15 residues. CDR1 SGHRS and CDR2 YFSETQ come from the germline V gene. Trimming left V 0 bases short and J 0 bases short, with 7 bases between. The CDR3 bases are TGCGCCAGCAGCTTGGGAGGGGTTAGCAATCAGCCCCAGCATTTT. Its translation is CASSLGGVSNQPQHF.

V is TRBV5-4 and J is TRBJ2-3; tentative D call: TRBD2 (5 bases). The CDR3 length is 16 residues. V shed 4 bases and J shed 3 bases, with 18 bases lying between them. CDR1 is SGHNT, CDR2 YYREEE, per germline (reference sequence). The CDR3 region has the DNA TGTGCCAGCAGCCCTGACCTTGGGGAGCTGACAGATACGCAGTATTTT. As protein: CASSPDLGELTDTQYF.

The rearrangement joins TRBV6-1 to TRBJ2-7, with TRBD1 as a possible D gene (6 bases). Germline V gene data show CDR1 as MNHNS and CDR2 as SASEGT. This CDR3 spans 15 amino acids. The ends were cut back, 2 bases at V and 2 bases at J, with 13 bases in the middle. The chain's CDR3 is CASSEMRTGPYEQYF. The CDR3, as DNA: TGTGCCAGCAGTGAAATGCGTACAGGGCCCTACGAGCAGTACTTC.

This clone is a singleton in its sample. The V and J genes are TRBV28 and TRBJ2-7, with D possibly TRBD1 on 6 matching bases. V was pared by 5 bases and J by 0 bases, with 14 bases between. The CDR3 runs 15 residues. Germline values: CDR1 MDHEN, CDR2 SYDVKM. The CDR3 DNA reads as TGTGCCAGCAGTCGCCACAGGGAAGGCTCCTACGAGCAGTACTTC. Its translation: CASSRHREGSYEQYF.

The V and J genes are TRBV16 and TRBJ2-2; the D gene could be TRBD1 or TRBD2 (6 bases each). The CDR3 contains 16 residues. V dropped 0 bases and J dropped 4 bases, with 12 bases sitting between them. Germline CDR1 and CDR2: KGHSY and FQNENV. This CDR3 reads CASSQSYGGGTGELFF. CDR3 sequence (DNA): TGTGCCAGCAGCCAATCTTACGGAGGGGGCACCGGGGAGCTGTTTTTT.

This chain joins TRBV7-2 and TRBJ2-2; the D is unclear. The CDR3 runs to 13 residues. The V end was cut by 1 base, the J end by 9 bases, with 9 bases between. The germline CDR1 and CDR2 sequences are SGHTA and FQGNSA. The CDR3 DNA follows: TGTGCCAGCAGCTTAGGACCTACCCGGGAGCTGTTTTTT. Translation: CASSLGPTRELFF.

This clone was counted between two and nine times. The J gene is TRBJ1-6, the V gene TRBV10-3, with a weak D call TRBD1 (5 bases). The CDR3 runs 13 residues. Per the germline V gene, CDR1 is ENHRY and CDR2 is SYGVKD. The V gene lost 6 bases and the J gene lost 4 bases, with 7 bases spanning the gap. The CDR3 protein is CAIRDIYNSPLHF. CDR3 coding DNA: TGTGCCATCAGGGACATTTATAATTCACCCCTCCACTTT.

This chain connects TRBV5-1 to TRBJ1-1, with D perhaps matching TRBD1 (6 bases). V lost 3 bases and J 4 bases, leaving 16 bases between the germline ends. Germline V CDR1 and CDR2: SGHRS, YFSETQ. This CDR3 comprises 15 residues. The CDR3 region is CASSSQMGASTEAFF. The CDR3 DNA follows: TGCGCCAGCAGCTCCCAAATGGGGGCGAGCACTGAAGCTTTCTTT.

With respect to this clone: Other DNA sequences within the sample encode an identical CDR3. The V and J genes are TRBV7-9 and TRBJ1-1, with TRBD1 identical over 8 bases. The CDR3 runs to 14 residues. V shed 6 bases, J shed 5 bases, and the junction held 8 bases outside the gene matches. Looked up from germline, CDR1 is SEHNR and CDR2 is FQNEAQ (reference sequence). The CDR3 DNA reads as TGTGCCAGCAGTCTTCAGGGGGCTGGTACTGAAGCTTTCTTT. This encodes CASSLQGAGTEAFF.

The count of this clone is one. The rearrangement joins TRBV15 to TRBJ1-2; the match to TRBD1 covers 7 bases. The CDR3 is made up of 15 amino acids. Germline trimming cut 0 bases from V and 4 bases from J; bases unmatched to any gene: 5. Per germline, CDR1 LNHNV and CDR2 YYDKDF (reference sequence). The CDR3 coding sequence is TGTGCCACCAGCAGAGAAAGACAGGGCACCTATGGCTACACCTTC. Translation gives CATSRERQGTYGYTF.

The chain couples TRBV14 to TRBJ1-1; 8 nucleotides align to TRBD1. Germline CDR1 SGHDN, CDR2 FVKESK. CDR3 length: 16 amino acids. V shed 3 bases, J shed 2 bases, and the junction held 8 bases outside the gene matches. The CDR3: CASSQGPGQVNTEAFF. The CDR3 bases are TGTGCCAGCAGCCAGGGGCCGGGACAGGTAAACACTGAAGCTTTCTTT.

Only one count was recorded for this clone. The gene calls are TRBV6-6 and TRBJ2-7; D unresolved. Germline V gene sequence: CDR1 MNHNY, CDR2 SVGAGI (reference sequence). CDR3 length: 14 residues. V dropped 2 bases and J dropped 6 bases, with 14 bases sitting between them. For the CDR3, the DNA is TGTGCCAGCAGTTACGACCCCTCAAGCTCCGAGCAGTACTTC. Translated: CASSYDPSSSEQYF.

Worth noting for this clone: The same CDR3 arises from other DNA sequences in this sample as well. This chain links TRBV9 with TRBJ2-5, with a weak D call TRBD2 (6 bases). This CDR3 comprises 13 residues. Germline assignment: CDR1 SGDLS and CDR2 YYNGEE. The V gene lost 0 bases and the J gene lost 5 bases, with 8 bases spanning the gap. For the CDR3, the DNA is TGTGCCAGCAGCGTAGGGGGGACTGAGACCCAGTACTTC. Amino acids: CASSVGGTETQYF.

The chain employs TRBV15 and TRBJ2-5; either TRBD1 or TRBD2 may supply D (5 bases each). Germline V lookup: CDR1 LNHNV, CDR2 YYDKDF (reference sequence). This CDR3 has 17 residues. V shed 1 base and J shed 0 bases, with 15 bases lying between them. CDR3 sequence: CATSRGGTTSYQETQYF. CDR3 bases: TGTGCCACCAGCAGAGGGGGGACGACGAGCTACCAAGAGACCCAGTACTTC.

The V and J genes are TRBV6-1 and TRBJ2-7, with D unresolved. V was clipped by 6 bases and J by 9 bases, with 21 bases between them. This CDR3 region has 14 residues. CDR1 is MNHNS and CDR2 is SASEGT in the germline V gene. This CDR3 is CASSDLREVDRQYF. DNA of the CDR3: TGTGCCAGCAGCGACCTAAGGGAAGTTGATAGGCAGTACTTC.

The CDR3 spells CASSSAGTSSYEQYF. CDR3 DNA: TGTGCCAGCAGCTCCGCCGGGACTAGCTCCTACGAGCAGTACTTC. V usage is TRBV7-2 and J usage is TRBJ2-7; 8 nucleotides line up with TRBD2. This CDR3 has 15 amino acids. With V trimmed by 4 bases and J by 0 bases, 5 bases remained unmatched. Germline V CDR1 and CDR2: SGHTA, FQGNSA.